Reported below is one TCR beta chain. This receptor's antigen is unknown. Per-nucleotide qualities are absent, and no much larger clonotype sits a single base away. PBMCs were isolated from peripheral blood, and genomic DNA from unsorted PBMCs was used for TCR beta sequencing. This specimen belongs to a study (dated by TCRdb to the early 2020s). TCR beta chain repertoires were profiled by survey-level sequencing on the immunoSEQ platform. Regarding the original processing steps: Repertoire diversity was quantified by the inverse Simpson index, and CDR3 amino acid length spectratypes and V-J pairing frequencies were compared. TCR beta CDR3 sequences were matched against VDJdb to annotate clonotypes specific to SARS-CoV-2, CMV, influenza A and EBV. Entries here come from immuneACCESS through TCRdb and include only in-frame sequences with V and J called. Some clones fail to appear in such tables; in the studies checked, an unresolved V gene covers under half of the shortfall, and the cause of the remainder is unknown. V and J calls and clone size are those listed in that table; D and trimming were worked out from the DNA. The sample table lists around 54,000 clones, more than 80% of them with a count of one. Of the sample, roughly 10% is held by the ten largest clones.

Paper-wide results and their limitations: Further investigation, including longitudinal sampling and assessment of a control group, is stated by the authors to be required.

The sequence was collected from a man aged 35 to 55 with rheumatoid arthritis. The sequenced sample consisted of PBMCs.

CDR3 protein: CSVERVETQYF. The DNA sequence follows: TGCAGCGTTGAACGTGTAGAGACCCAGTACTTC. The chain is assembled from TRBV29-1 and TRBJ2-5, with no D gene named confidently. The CDR3 has 11 amino acids, counting the end cysteine and phenylalanine. Of the read, only the CDR3 DNA is kept; its 33 bases are in frame from base 1. The germline V gene supplies CDR1 SQVTM and CDR2 ANQGSEA. V gives up 2 bases and J gives up 4 bases, and the segment between their germline ends measures 5 bases. Outside the CDR3, residues come from the reference TRBV29-1 and TRBJ2-5 proteins, so the full variable domain is: SAVISQKPSRDICQRGTSLTIQCQVDSQVTMMFWYRQQPGQSLTLIATANQGSEATYESGFVIDKFPISRPNLTFSTLTVSNMSPEDSSIYLCSVERVETQYFGPGTRLLVL.